The rows below give T cell receptor beta chains drawn from one sample of a study of CD8 T cells in ankylosing spondylitis. TCRdb re-called the 5' RACE reads through MiXCR, storing one row per CDR3 protein. The sample lists 250,000 to 350,000 distinct CDR3 sequences; approximately 8.2% were seen once. Source material: blood, either unsorted or a sorted T cell fraction (not recorded which). These receptors came from a male donor with ankylosing spondylitis. The CDR3 runs from the conserved cysteine through the conserved F or W. Each record gives: D gene, clone size, J gene, V gene, CDR3 DNA, CDR3 protein. D genes are given only for firm matches. Clone sizes are given selectively: once, few, many, or a class where the clone is expanded.

TRBD1 | NA | TRBJ2-5 | TRBV10-3 | TGTGCCATCAGGGGGACAGGGGGCTTTGAGACCCAGTACTTC | CAIRGTGGFETQYF
NA | NA | TRBJ2-7 | TRBV15 | TGTGCCACCAGCAGAGTCAGAGGTCCGGGGGAGCAGTACTTC | CATSRVRGPGEQYF
NA | NA | TRBJ1-6 | TRBV6-6 | TGTGCCAGCAGTTATTCGGAGACCTATCCCCTCCACTTT | CASSYSETYPLHF
TRBD1 | many | TRBJ1-2 | TRBV14 | TGTGCCAGCAGCCAAGTAGGAGGGGGCGCGCGGGGCTACACCTTC | CASSQVGGGARGYTF
TRBD2 | NA | TRBJ2-2 | TRBV12-3/TRBV12-4 | TGTGCCAGCAGGATAGCGGGAGGTGGCGGGGAGCTGTTTTTT | CASRIAGGGGELFF
NA | few | TRBJ2-3 | TRBV20-1 | TGCAGTGCTAGAGCCGGGGATACGCAGTATTTT | CSARAGDTQYF
TRBD2 | NA | TRBJ2-1 | TRBV7-2 | TGTGCCAGCAGCTTAGGGACTAGCGGGGTTAGGATCTTC | CASSLGTSGVRIF
TRBD2 | NA | TRBJ2-5 | TRBV20-1 | TGCAGTGCCGAGTCGCTTCAGCGGGGCCAAGAGACCCAGTACTTC | CSAESLQRGQETQYF
TRBD1 | NA | TRBJ2-3 | TRBV11-1 | TGTGCCAGCAGGCGACAGGGGGTTGGAGATACGCAGTATTTT | CASRRQGVGDTQYF
NA | few | TRBJ1-4 | TRBV7-9 | TGTGCCAGCAGCTTACAATCGGGAAAACTGTTTTTT | CASSLQSGKLFF
NA | NA | TRBJ1-4 | TRBV7-9 | TGTGCCAGCAGCTTCACAGGTTCGGATGAAAAACTGTTTTTT | CASSFTGSDEKLFF
NA | NA | TRBJ1-5 | TRBV12-3/TRBV12-4 | TGTGCCAGCAGTAGGGAGCGTCAGCCCCAGCATTTT | CASSRERQPQHF
TRBD2 | many | TRBJ2-1 | TRBV7-2 | TGTGCCAGCAGCTCCCCTGCGGGACTAGCGTACAATGAGCAGTTCTTC | CASSSPAGLAYNEQFF
NA | many | TRBJ2-2 | TRBV20-1 | TGCAGTGCTAGAGCCTCAGGGAACACCGGGGAGCTGTTTTTT | CSARASGNTGELFF
NA | many | TRBJ2-1 | TRBV20-1 | TGCAGTGCCCCAACGCCGGGCTCCTACAATGAGCAGTTCTTC | CSAPTPGSYNEQFF
NA | NA | TRBJ1-5 | TRBV21-1 | TGTGCCAGCAGCAAAGATCTCAGGGTATATAGCGATCAGCCCCAGCATTTT | CASSKDLRVYSDQPQHF
TRBD2 | few | TRBJ2-7 | TRBV7-9 | TGTGCCAGCAGCCCGGGACTAGCGGGAGAGCAGCAGTACTTC | CASSPGLAGEQQYF
NA | few | TRBJ2-2 | TRBV4-1 | TGCGCCAGCAGCCAAGATCCGGCCGGGGAGCTGTTTTTT | CASSQDPAGELFF
NA | many | TRBJ1-6 | TRBV20-1 | TGCAGTGCTAGTGGGGGGCAGGAGAATTCACCCCTCCACTTT | CSASGGQENSPLHF
NA | NA | TRBJ2-2 | TRBV20-1 | TGCAGTGCTATAATTCGGGGGAGTCGGTTTTCCGGGGAGCTGTTTTTT | CSAIIRGSRFSGELFF
NA | few | TRBJ2-7 | TRBV6-2/TRBV6-3 | TGTGCCAGCAGCCCATCTCCCCGACAGAGCCCCTACGAGCAGTACTTC | CASSPSPRQSPYEQYF
NA | few | TRBJ1-4 | TRBV3-1 | TGTGCCAGCAGCCAAGATATCAGGCCTATCGATAATGAAAAACTGTTTTTT | CASSQDIRPIDNEKLFF
TRBD2 | many | TRBJ2-7 | TRBV29-1 | TGCAGCGTCCTAATAGCGGGAGGTTCCCACGAGCAGTACTTC | CSVLIAGGSHEQYF
TRBD2 | NA | TRBJ2-1 | TRBV9 | TGTGCCAGCAGCGTAGTAGCGGGTCCCTACAATGAGCAGTTCTTC | CASSVVAGPYNEQFF
NA | many | TRBJ2-1 | TRBV27 | TGTGCCAGCAGTTTACGGGCTAGCCTACGCAATGAGCAGTTCTTC | CASSLRASLRNEQFF
NA | NA | TRBJ2-3 | TRBV7-2 | TGTGCCAGCAGCTCCATGGGGGGCATACGCACAGATACGCAGTATTTT | CASSSMGGIRTDTQYF
TRBD1 | few | TRBJ1-2 | TRBV28 | TGTGCCAGCATCGCCCGACCGGGACAGATTAATTTTGGCTACACCTTC | CASIARPGQINFGYTF
NA | many | TRBJ1-5 | TRBV4-2 | TGTGCCAGCAGCCAGGCGGGGCCTTCAGGACAGCCCCAGCATTTT | CASSQAGPSGQPQHF
NA | NA | TRBJ2-7 | TRBV7-3 | TGTGCCAGCAGCGATCCTGGTAGGACATCCCCCTACGAGCAGTACTTC | CASSDPGRTSPYEQYF